The 13 T cell receptor beta chains listed next were all sequenced from one sample in a study of Ad26.COV2.S vaccination and SARS-CoV-2 variants. Treatment noted: over 15 received Ad26.COV2.S at low or high dose, single or two shots; about 5 received placebo; per-sample allocation not given. Sample collection was performed on day 63 after the first vaccine or placebo injection. Profiling relied on immunoSEQ multiplex PCR, and the TCRdb table lists in-frame clones only, not all of them. The table lists about 400,000 clones, 80% to 90% of them singletons. The material was peripheral blood, obtained in a trial of Ad26.COV2.S vaccine versus placebo. These receptors all stem from a person aged 18 to 65 who received the Ad26.COV2.S COVID-19 vaccine or a placebo.

About this clone itself: Other nucleotide sequences from this sample produce the same CDR3. The chain recombines TRBV19 with TRBJ1-1; D ambiguous. CDR3 length: 12 amino acids. From germline, CDR1 is LNHDA and CDR2 SQIVND (reference sequence). Trimming cost V 1 base and J 5 bases, with 5 bases left between them. The CDR3 loop is CASSIGWTEAFF. CDR3 nucleotide sequence: TGTGCCAGTAGTATAGGCTGGACTGAAGCTTTCTTT.

J is TRBJ2-5 and V is TRBV7-3; the D call may be TRBD1 or TRBD2 (5 bases each). The CDR3 consists of 15 residues. Between the trimmed V and J ends, which lost 2 bases and 4 bases, there was a span of 14 bases. CDR1 is SGHTA, CDR2 FQGTGA, per germline. The CDR3, as DNA: TGTGCCAGCAGCTTAGAGCCGGGACGAAGAGAGACCCAGTACTTC. Its protein product is CASSLEPGRRETQYF.

This clone turned up a few times. CDR3 bases: TGTGCCAGCAGCCCAAGGGGCAGAAGCACCGGGGAGCTGTTTTTT. Its translation is CASSPRGRSTGELFF. This chain connects TRBV7-3 to TRBJ2-2, with D perhaps TRBD1 (5 bases). CDR3 size: 15 residues. Per the germline V gene, CDR1 is SGHTA and CDR2 is FQGTGA. The V gene lost 5 bases and the J gene lost 4 bases, with 14 bases spanning the gap.

V and J are TRBV30 and TRBJ2-4, with 8 bases aligning to TRBD2. This CDR3 is 12 amino acids long. Trimming took 5 bases from V and 15 from J; bases not matched to a gene: 12. CDR1 and CDR2 from the germline V gene are GTSNPN and SVGIG (reference sequence). The CDR3 reads CAWPRPSGSGYF. DNA for the CDR3: TGTGCCTGGCCCAGACCGAGCGGGAGCGGGTACTTC.

The genes are TRBV5-6 and TRBJ1-5, with D uncertain. Germline values: CDR1 SGHDT, CDR2 YYEEEE. Trimming stripped 4 bases from V and 2 bases from J, with 13 bases between. The CDR3 totals 15 residues. DNA of the CDR3: TGTGCCAGCAGCCTGACGGGGAGGGGCAATCAGCCCCAGCATTTT. It encodes CASSLTGRGNQPQHF.

The chain recombines TRBV25-1 with TRBJ2-7, with D tentatively TRBD1 or TRBD2 (5 bases each). V was trimmed by 3 bases and J by 2 bases, leaving 23 bases between them. This CDR3 comprises 18 residues. Per the germline V gene, CDR1 is MGHDK and CDR2 is SYGVNS. The CDR3 DNA sequence: TGTGCCAGCAGTGATCGGGGTTTGGGTTCAGGGTCCCCCTACGAGCAGTACTTC. Amino acids: CASSDRGLGSGSPYEQYF.

V is TRBV5-1 and J is TRBJ2-5; TRBD1 matches at 7 bases. The CDR3 has 13 amino acids. The V and J ends lost 4 bases and 2 bases, in that order; junction bases with no gene match: 2. Germline lookup yields CDR1 SGHRS and CDR2 YFSETQ. CDR3 protein: CASSETGQETQYF. In DNA form, the CDR3 reads TGCGCCAGCAGCGAGACAGGGCAAGAGACCCAGTACTTC.

This sequence joins TRBV2 and TRBJ2-4, with TRBD2 matching 11 bases. Germline V gene lookup returns CDR1 SNHLY and CDR2 FYNNEI. The CDR3 covers 17 residues. With 9 bases clipped from V and 0 bases from J, the junction kept 10 bases outside the gene matches. CDR3 residues: CASVPGLAVVAKNIQYF. CDR3 DNA sequence: TGTGCCAGTGTCCCGGGACTAGCGGTTGTAGCCAAAAACATTCAGTACTTC.

J is TRBJ2-7 and V is TRBV5-8; D is unclear. The CDR3 covers 14 residues. Trimming cost V 0 bases and J 7 bases, with 14 bases left between them. Germline V gene data show CDR1 as SGHTS and CDR2 as YDEGEE. The CDR3 DNA follows: TGTGCCAGCAGCTTGGCTCGCAGGCTGGGGGAGCAGTACTTC. This codes for CASSLARRLGEQYF.

V is TRBV7-2 and J is TRBJ2-7; TRBD1 or TRBD2 may be the D gene (5 bases each). The V end lost 3 bases, the J end lost 5 bases, and 14 bases lay between the germline ends. CDR1 and CDR2 from the germline V gene are SGHTA and FQGNSA. This CDR3 has 14 amino acids. CDR3 DNA: TGTGCCAGCAGCTTTCCAGCAGGGACCGACGAGCAGTACTTC. Amino acids: CASSFPAGTDEQYF. The full variable domain, with the rest looked up from reference TRBV7-2 and TRBJ2-7, is GAGVSQSPSNKVTEKGKDVELRCDPISGHTALYWYRQSLGQGLEFLIYFQGNSAPDKSGLPSDRFSAERTGGSVSTLTIQRTQQEDSAVYLCASSFPAGTDEQYFGPGTRLTVT.

The chain employs TRBV2 and TRBJ2-2; D perhaps matches TRBD1 (5 bases). This CDR3 comprises 14 residues. CDR1 is SNHLY and CDR2 is FYNNEI in the germline V gene. The V gene lost 6 bases and the J gene lost 2 bases, with 10 bases spanning the gap. The CDR3: CASRDKLNTGELFF. The CDR3 DNA is TGTGCCAGCAGGGACAAGTTAAACACCGGGGAGCTGTTTTTT.

This clone has only one observation. The chain employs TRBV11-2 and TRBJ1-2, with unresolved D. The germline CDR1 and CDR2 sequences are SGHAT and FQNNGV. The CDR3 consists of 14 residues. Between the trimmed V and J ends, which lost 4 bases and 11 bases, there was a span of 20 bases. The CDR3 nucleotides read TGTGCCAGCAGCTCAATTCCGTACGGTTCTCGATACACCTTC. Amino acid sequence: CASSSIPYGSRYTF.

The V call is TRBV5-4, the J call TRBJ1-6, with 8 bases fitting TRBD1. Germline V gives CDR1 SGHNT, CDR2 YYREEE (reference sequence). The CDR3 length is 13 residues. Losses at the gene ends were 0 bases for V and 14 bases for J; bases not matched to a gene: 4. The CDR3, as DNA: TGTGCCAGCAGCTTGGACAGGGGGTACTCCCTCCACTTT. Translation: CASSLDRGYSLHF.